This TCR beta chain was sequenced for a study of CD8 T cells in ankylosing spondylitis. Each TCR beta library was made by quantitative 5'-RACE that incorporated molecular barcodes. TCRdb re-called the 5' RACE reads with MiXCR, one entry per CDR3 protein. The sample consists of some 250,000 distinct CDR3 sequences, roughly a quarter of them appearing once. Study conclusions and caveats: A motif of 7 or 8 highly homologous TCR beta variants was seen as apparently characteristic of ankylosing spondylitis blood.

As concerns this clonotype: Antigen unknown.

Trimming took 7 bases from V and 3 from J, leaving 9 bases between them. Germline CDR1 is DFQATT and CDR2 is SNEGSKA (reference sequence). This CDR3 is built from 11 residues. Source material: blood, either unsorted or a sorted T cell fraction (not recorded which). The gene calls are TRBV20-1 and TRBJ2-5; TRBD2 is a possible D gene (6 bases). The sequence was collected from a male donor with ankylosing spondylitis or in good health (not recorded which). The CDR3: CSVGGKETQYF. The CDR3 region has the DNA TGCAGTGTGGGCGGGAAAGAGACCCAGTACTTC.